This T cell receptor beta chain was identified during a study of blood T cell repertoires in COVID-19. Original processing notes: Estimation of nucleated cell counts was performed using reference gene primer amplification. Libraries were prepared by immunoSEQ multiplex PCR; TCRdb keeps only in-frame clonotypes and omits some of them. D and trimming come from the DNA, and the V and J calls and clone size come from that table. Altogether tens of thousands of clones are present, around 88% being singletons, with the ten largest covering about 5%. Trimming removed 0 bases from V and 4 bases from J; junction bases left unmatched: 5. This CDR3 is built from 15 residues. The germline CDR1 and CDR2 sequences are SGHVS and FQNEAQ.

The sequence derives from a woman in her 70s with active COVID-19. The chain employs TRBV7-8 and TRBJ1-2; 7 bases match TRBD1. The sample comprised peripheral blood. The CDR3: CASSLASTGFYGYTF. The CDR3 DNA reads TGTGCCAGCAGCTTAGCTTCGACAGGGTTCTATGGCTACACCTTC.